This section outlines one T cell receptor (beta chain) sequence together with its context. Antigen unknown. The data were obtained in a study of T cells after yellow fever vaccination. Points from the study as a whole: Post-booster reappearance was seen for most primary-vaccination clones (about 95% CD4, 88% CD8).

Using its own MiXCR run on the 5' RACE reads, TCRdb lists one record per CDR3 protein. In the table there are hundreds of thousands of distinct CDR3 sequences, about a sixth of which are singletons. The CDR3 is 14 residues long. Deletions cut 0 bases from V and 11 bases from J, with 17 bases between. The germline V gene has CDR1 SGDLS and CDR2 YYNGEE. The material sequenced was PBMCs, taken about 5 days after the first yellow fever vaccination. This sequence originates from a man between 18 and 35 years old who received the YFV17D yellow fever vaccine. The chain combines TRBV9 with TRBJ2-5, with D unclear. CDR3 amino acids: CASSVGSMASVQYF. In DNA form, the CDR3 reads TGTGCCAGCAGCGTAGGATCGATGGCGTCCGTGCAGTACTTC.